Described below is a single T cell receptor beta chain sequence and its context. Its matching antigen is unknown. Constant-region reverse primers amplified full-length variable regions, followed by semi-nested Nested Universal Primer A PCR. In TCRdb, the 5' RACE reads were re-called with MiXCR into one record per CDR3 protein. The data show 50,000 to 70,000 distinct CDR3 sequences, with less than 25% seen just once and 2.5% to 3.5% held by the top ten. Tregs were sorted as CD4+CD25+CD127-/low cells. Trimming took 0 bases from V and 7 from J; bases not matched to a gene: 8. The CDR3 runs 17 residues. Germline V lookup: CDR1 SGHAT, CDR2 FQDESV (reference sequence). Study results and limitations: Tumor Treg TCRs overlapped most with tumor naive CD4+ cells. Larger-cohort validation covered only one TCR beta V-J rearrangement. In terms of TCR gene usage, tumor memory CD4+ T cells clustered together with blood and lymph node memory CD4+ cells, as well as with lymph node naive CD4+ cells.

Source material: tumor-infiltrating Tregs sorted from the breast tumor. The clonotype was recovered from a female donor with breast cancer. The chain carries TRBV11-1 and TRBJ2-1; TRBD2 matches at 11 bases. Here the CDR3 DNA reads TGTGCCAGCAGCTTAGCGTTCCGGGGACTAGCGGCGAATGAGCAGTTCTTC. Amino acid sequence: CASSLAFRGLAANEQFF.